Shown below are 5 T cell receptor beta chains from a single sample sequenced in a study of blood T cell repertoires in COVID-19. Data came from immunoSEQ multiplex PCR; TCRdb stores just in-frame clones and leaves some out. Among about 61,000 clones listed, almost 90% were seen once. Sequencing was carried out using peripheral blood. The receptors were sampled from a woman aged 50 to 60 with active or convalescent COVID-19.

This sequence joins TRBV5-4 and TRBJ2-7; 10 bases are a match to TRBD1. The CDR3 is 14 residues long. V dropped 4 bases and J dropped 7; count of bases not matched to a gene: 8. The germline V gene encodes CDR1 SGHNT and CDR2 YYREEE (reference sequence). CDR3 DNA sequence: TGTGCCAGCAGCCCGGGACAGGGGCTTGGTGAGCAGTACTTC. It translates to CASSPGQGLGEQYF.

The table lists this clone with a count of one. This CDR3 is CASSKDRGLPETQYF. CDR3 in DNA: TGTGCCAGCAGTAAAGACAGGGGGCTCCCAGAGACCCAGTACTTC. This sequence joins TRBV28 and TRBJ2-5, with TRBD1 identical over 10 bases. Germline loops: CDR1 MDHEN, CDR2 SYDVKM. Trimming cost V 5 bases and J 4 bases; bases outside gene matches: 7. The CDR3 has 15 residues. Based on the CDR3 plus reference TRBV28 and TRBJ2-5, the full variable domain is DVKVTQSSRYLVKRTGEKVFLECVQDMDHENMFWYRQDPGLGLRLIYFSYDVKMKEKGDIPEGYSVSREKKERFSLILESASTNQTSMYLCASSKDRGLPETQYFGPGTRLLVL.

This clone was picked up a small number of times. This chain connects TRBV5-6 to TRBJ2-3; a weak D match, TRBD2 (8 bases). Trimming pared 1 base from V and 10 bases from J, leaving 16 bases between. CDR1 is SGHDT and CDR2 is YYEEEE in the germline V gene. CDR3 length: 14 residues. The CDR3 region is CASSLRGPGRAQYF. Written as DNA, the CDR3 is TGTGCCAGCAGCTTGAGGGGGCCCGGGAGGGCGCAGTATTTT.

The rearrangement links TRBV3-1 (or the pseudogene TRBV3-2) to TRBJ1-3; TRBD1 is a possible D gene (5 bases). CDR3 length equals 16 residues. V lost 1 base and J 0 bases, leaving 10 bases between the germline ends. Germline V gives CDR1 LGHDT, CDR2 YNNKEL (reference sequence). The chain's CDR3 is CASSQVGAGSGNTIYF. The CDR3 DNA reads TGTGCCAGCAGCCAAGTAGGGGCCGGCTCTGGAAACACCATATATTTT.

The chain recombines TRBV9 with TRBJ1-1; TRBD1 agrees at 10 bases. The CDR3 is made up of 17 amino acids. Trimming removed 3 bases from V and 6 bases from J; junction bases left unmatched: 14. Germline lookup yields CDR1 SGDLS and CDR2 YYNGEE. The CDR3 DNA reads TGTGCCAGCAGCGCCTACGACAGGGGGCGAAAGGGCGCTGAAGCTTTCTTT. This gives the protein CASSAYDRGRKGAEAFF.